This TCR beta chain was found in a study of response to subunit inactivated influenza vaccine. Study-wide results and caveats: It was the authors' suggestion that each seasonal influenza vaccination recruits few new T cells.

MiXCR, applied by TCRdb to the RT-PCR reads, yields one record per CDR3 protein. Altogether about 520,000 distinct CDR3 sequences are present, around 7.9% being singletons, with the ten largest covering 13%. On this clonotype: Its antigen remains unknown.

Looked up from germline, CDR1 is SEHNR and CDR2 is FQNEAQ (reference sequence). The CDR3 spans 13 residues. The V end lost 5 bases, the J end lost 3 bases, and 10 bases lay between the germline ends. The source material was PBMCs from blood, sampled roughly 24 months after vaccination. This TCR was recovered from a man between 45 and 75 years old who received an inactivated influenza vaccine. This rearrangement joins TRBV7-9 to TRBJ2-5; D is unclear. CDR3 DNA: TGTGCCAGCAGCCCCGAGTTAAAAGAGACCCAGTACTTC. Amino acid sequence: CASSPELKETQYF.